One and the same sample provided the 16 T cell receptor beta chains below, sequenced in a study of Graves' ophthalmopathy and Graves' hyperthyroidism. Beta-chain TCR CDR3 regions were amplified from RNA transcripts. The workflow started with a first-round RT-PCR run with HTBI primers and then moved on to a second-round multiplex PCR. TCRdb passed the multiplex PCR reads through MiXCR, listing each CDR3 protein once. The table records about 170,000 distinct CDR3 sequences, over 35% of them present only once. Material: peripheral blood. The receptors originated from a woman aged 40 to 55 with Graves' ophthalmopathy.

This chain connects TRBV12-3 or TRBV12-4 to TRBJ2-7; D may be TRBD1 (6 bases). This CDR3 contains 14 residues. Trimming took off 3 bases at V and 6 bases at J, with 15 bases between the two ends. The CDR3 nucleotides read TGTGCCAGCAGTTTCTTCGCCGGGACAAGCGAGCAGTACTTC. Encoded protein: CASSFFAGTSEQYF.

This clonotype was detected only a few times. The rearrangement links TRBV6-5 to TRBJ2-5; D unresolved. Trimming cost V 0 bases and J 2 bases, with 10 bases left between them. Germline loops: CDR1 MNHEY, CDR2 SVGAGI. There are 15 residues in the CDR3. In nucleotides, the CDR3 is TGTGCCAGCAGTTACTCTGGGATAGTTCAAGAGACCCAGTACTTC. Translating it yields CASSYSGIVQETQYF.

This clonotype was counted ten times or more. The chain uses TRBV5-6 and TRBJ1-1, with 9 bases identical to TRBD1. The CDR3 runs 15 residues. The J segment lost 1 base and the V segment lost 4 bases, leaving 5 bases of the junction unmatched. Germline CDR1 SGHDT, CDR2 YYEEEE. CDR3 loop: CASSVDRGANTEAFF. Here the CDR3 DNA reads TGTGCCAGCAGCGTGGACAGGGGTGCGAACACTGAAGCTTTCTTT.

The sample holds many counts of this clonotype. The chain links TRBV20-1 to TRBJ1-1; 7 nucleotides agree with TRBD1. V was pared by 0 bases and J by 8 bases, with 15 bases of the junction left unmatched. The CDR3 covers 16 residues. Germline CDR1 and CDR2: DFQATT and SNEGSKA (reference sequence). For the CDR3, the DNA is TGCAGTGCTAGAGATCCCCTACGTACAGGGGAGGGCGAAGCTTTCTTT. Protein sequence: CSARDPLRTGEGEAFF.

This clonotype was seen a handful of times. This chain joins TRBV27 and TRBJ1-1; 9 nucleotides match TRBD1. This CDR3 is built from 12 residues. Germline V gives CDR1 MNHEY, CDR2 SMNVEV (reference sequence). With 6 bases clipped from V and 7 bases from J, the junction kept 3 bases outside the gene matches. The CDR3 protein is CASSQDRGEAFF. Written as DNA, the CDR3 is TGTGCCAGCAGCCAGGACAGGGGTGAAGCTTTCTTT.

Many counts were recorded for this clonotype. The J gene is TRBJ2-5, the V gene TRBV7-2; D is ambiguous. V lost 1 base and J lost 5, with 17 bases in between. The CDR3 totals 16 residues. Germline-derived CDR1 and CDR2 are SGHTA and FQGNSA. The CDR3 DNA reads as TGTGCCAGCAGCTTAGTTGGGGATTCTCTGAGGGAGACCCAGTACTTC. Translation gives CASSLVGDSLRETQYF.

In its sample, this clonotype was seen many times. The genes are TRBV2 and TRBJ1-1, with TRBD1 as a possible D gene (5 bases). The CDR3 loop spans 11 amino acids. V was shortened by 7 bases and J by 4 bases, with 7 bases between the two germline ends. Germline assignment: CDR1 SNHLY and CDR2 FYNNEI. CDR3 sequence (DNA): TGTGCCAGCATAGGGGTCACTGAAGCTTTCTTT. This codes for CASIGVTEAFF.

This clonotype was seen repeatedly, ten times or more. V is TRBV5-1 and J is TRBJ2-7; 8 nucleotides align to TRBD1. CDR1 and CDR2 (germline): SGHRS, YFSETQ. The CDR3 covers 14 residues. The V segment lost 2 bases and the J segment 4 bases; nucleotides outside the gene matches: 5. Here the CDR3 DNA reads TGCGCCAGCAGCTTCGGACAGGGCCAGTACGAGCAGTACTTC. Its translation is CASSFGQGQYEQYF.

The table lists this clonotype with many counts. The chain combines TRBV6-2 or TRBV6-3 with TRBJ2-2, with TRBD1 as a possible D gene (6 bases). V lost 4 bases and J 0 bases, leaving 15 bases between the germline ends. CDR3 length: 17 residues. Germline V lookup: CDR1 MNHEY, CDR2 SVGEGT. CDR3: CASSWRTAKANTGELFF. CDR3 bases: TGTGCCAGCAGTTGGAGGACAGCGAAAGCGAACACCGGGGAGCTGTTTTTT.

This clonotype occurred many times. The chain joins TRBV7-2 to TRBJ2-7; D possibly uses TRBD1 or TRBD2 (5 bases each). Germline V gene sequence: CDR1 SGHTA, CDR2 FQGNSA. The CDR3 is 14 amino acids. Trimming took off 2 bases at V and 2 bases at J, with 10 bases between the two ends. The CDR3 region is CASSLHGAPYEQYF. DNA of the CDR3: TGTGCCAGCAGCTTACACGGGGCCCCCTACGAGCAGTACTTC.

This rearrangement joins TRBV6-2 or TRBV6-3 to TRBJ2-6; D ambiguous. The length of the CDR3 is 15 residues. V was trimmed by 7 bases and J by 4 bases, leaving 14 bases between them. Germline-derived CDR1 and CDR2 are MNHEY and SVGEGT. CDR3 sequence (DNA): TGTGCCAGCACCCCACCCCGCTCCGGGGCCAACGTCCTGACTTTC. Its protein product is CASTPPRSGANVLTF.

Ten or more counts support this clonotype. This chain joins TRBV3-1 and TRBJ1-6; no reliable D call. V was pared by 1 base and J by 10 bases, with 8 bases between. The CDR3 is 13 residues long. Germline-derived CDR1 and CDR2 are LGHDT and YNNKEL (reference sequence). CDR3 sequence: CASSQATLSPLHF. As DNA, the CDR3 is TGTGCCAGCAGCCAAGCAACGCTGTCACCCCTCCACTTT.

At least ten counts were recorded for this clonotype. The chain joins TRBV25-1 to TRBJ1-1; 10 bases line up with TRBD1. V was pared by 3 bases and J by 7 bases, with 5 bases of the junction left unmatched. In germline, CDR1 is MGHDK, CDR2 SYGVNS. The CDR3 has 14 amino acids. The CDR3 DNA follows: TGTGCCAGCAGTGAGGGACAGGGGAAAAATGAAGCTTTCTTT. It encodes CASSEGQGKNEAFF.

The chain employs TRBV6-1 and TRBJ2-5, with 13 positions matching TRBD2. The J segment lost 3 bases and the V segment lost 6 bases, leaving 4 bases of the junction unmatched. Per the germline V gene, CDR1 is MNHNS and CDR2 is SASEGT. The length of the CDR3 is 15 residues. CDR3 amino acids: CASRRTSGGEETQYF. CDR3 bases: TGTGCCAGCAGAAGAACTAGCGGGGGGGAAGAGACCCAGTACTTC.

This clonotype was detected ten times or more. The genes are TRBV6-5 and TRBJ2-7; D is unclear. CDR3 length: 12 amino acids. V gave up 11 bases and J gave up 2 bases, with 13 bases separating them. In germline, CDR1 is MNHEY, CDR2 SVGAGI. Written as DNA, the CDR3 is TGTGCCGCGGACGAGGAGCCCTACGAGCAGTACTTC. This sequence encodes CAADEEPYEQYF.

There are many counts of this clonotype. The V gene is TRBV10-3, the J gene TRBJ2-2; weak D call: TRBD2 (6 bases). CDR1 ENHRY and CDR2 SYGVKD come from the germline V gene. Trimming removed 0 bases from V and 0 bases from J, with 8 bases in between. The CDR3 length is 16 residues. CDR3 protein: CAISESGGSNTGELFF. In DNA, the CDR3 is TGTGCCATCAGTGAGTCGGGAGGCTCGAACACCGGGGAGCTGTTTTTT.